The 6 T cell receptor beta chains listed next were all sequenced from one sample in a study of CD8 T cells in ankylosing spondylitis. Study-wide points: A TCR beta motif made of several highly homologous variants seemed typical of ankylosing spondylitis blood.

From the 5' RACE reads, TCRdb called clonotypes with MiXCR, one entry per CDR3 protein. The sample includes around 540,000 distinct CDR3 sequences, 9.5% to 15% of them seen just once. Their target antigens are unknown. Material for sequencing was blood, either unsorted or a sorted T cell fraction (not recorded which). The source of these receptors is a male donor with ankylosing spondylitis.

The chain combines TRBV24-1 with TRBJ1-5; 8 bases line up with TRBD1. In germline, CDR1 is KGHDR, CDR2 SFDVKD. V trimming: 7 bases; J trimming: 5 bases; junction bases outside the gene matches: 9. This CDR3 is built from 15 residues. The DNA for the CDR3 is TGTGCCACCAGCGGGGGAGGACAGGGTGATCAGCCCCAGCATTTT. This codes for CATSGGGQGDQPQHF.

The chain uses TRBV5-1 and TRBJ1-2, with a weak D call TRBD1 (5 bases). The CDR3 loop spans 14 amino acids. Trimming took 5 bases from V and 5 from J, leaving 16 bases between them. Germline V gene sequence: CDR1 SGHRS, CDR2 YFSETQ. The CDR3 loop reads CASSMGDAGYGYTF. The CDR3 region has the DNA TGCGCCAGCAGTATGGGGGACGCGGGATATGGCTACACCTTC.

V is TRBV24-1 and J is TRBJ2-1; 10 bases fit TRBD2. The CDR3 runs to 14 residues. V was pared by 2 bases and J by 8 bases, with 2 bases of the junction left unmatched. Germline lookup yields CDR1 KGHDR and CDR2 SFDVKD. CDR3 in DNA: TGTGCCACCAGTGATTCTCTAGCGGGAGATGAGCAGTTCTTC. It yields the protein CATSDSLAGDEQFF.

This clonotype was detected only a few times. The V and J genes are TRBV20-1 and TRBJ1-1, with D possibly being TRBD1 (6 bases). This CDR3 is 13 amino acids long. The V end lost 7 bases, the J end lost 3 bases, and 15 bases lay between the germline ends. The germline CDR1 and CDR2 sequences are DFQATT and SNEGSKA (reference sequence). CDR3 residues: CSVTGSADTEAFF. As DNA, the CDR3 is TGCAGTGTCACAGGGTCTGCGGACACTGAAGCTTTCTTT.

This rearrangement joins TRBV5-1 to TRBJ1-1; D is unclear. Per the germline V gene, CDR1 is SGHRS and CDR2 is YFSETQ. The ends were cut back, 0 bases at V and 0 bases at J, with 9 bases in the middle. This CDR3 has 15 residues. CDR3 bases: TGCGCCAGCAGCTTGGGAGGGCCGATGAACACTGAAGCTTTCTTT. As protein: CASSLGGPMNTEAFF.

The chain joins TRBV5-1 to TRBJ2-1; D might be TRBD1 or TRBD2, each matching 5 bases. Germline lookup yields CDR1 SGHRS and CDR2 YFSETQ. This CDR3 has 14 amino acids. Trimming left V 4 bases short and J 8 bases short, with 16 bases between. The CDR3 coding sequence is TGCGCCAGCAGCAGGGACCCAAATGGGGATGAGCAGTTCTTC. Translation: CASSRDPNGDEQFF.